The 11 T cell receptor beta chains given below trace back to one sample, sequenced in a study of T cells in Graves' hyperthyroidism and ophthalmopathy. Amplification yielded TCR beta CDR3 regions, with RNA transcripts as the source. HTBI primers were employed in a first-round RT-PCR of the TCR CDR3. In TCRdb, the multiplex PCR reads were re-called with MiXCR into one record per CDR3 protein. The table lists 500,000 to 800,000 distinct CDR3 sequences, around 15% of them singletons, with about an eighth in the top ten. The sample consisted of blood. The source of these receptors is a woman in her forties or fifties with Graves' ophthalmopathy.

This clonotype was found many times. The chain carries TRBV3-1 and TRBJ2-7, with a tentative D call TRBD1 (6 bases). Germline CDR1 LGHDT, CDR2 YNNKEL (reference sequence). V dropped 2 bases and J dropped 0 bases, with 11 bases sitting between them. The CDR3 runs to 15 residues. CDR3 in DNA: TGTGCCAGCAGCCAATCGGACAGTCGCTCCTACGAGCAGTACTTC. This encodes CASSQSDSRSYEQYF.

The chain couples TRBV15 to TRBJ2-5; D assignment may be TRBD1 or TRBD2 (5 bases each). The germline CDR1 and CDR2 sequences are LNHNV and YYDKDF (reference sequence). This CDR3 region has 14 residues. Trimming took 4 bases from V and 3 from J, leaving 12 bases between them. The CDR3 DNA is TGTGCCACCAGCACCTGGGGACGGGAAGAGACCCAGTACTTC. Residues: CATSTWGREETQYF.

This clonotype was picked up many times. The rearrangement joins TRBV10-3 to TRBJ1-1; tentative D call: TRBD1 (6 bases). The V and J ends lost 11 bases and 1 base respectively, with 17 bases between them. Germline V lookup: CDR1 ENHRY, CDR2 SYGVKD. CDR3 size: 14 residues. CDR3 sequence reads: CAVTSGTPNTEAFF. As DNA, the CDR3 is TGTGCCGTCACCTCCGGGACACCGAACACTGAAGCTTTCTTT.

This clonotype occurred a few times. The chain uses TRBV19 and TRBJ2-6; no clear D gene. The V and J ends lost 6 bases and 2 bases respectively, with 5 bases between them. Germline V gives CDR1 LNHDA, CDR2 SQIVND (reference sequence). The CDR3 sequence is 13 residues long. The CDR3 reads CASRGPGANVLTF. The CDR3, as DNA: TGTGCCAGTAGAGGTCCTGGGGCCAACGTCCTGACTTTC.

Ten or more counts support this clonotype. This rearrangement joins TRBV7-9 to TRBJ2-5; TRBD2 might be the D (5 bases). V lost 5 bases to trimming and J lost 7 bases, with 17 bases between them. The length of the CDR3 is 14 residues. Germline V gene lookup returns CDR1 SEHNR and CDR2 FQNEAQ (reference sequence). The DNA of the CDR3 is TGTGCCAGCAGCCGGATACTACTCGCGGGGACCCAGTACTTC. Protein sequence: CASSRILLAGTQYF.

The table lists this clonotype with a few counts. The CDR3 protein is CATSDFVDRDTDTQYF. CDR3 DNA: TGTGCCACCAGTGATTTCGTAGACAGGGACACAGATACGCAGTATTTT. The genes are TRBV24-1 and TRBJ2-3; 7 bases align to TRBD1. The J segment lost 2 bases and the V segment lost 1 base, leaving 5 bases of the junction unmatched. The CDR3 contains 16 residues. CDR1 and CDR2 (germline): KGHDR, SFDVKD.

This clonotype was recorded many times. The chain uses TRBV27 and TRBJ1-1; 9 positions match TRBD1. Germline CDR1 reads MNHEY; CDR2 reads SMNVEV (reference sequence). The J segment lost 5 bases and the V segment lost 4 bases, leaving 5 bases of the junction unmatched. This CDR3 spans 14 amino acids. CDR3 DNA sequence: TGTGCCAGCAGTTGGTTGACAGGGGGAACTGAAGCTTTCTTT. It is translated as CASSWLTGGTEAFF.

The chain joins TRBV14 to TRBJ2-3; TRBD2 matches 7 bases. V trimming: 3 bases; J trimming: 1 base; junction bases outside the gene matches: 1. Germline CDR1 and CDR2: SGHDN and FVKESK. This CDR3 contains 14 residues. CDR3 nucleotide sequence: TGTGCCAGCAGCCATCTAGCGGGCACAGATACGCAGTATTTT. Residues: CASSHLAGTDTQYF.

This chain uses TRBV9 with TRBJ2-5, with D perhaps matching TRBD2 (6 bases). With 4 bases removed from V and 0 bases from J, the gap between germline ends came to 10 bases. Germline CDR1 and CDR2: SGDLS and YYNGEE. This CDR3 has 14 amino acids. CDR3 loop: CASSPRGNQETQYF. CDR3 bases: TGTGCCAGCAGCCCCCGGGGGAACCAAGAGACCCAGTACTTC.

There are many counts of this clonotype. The J gene is TRBJ2-1, the V gene TRBV30; D remains unclear. Germline V gives CDR1 GTSNPN, CDR2 SVGIG (reference sequence). This CDR3 is built from 10 residues. The V end lost 3 bases, the J end lost 5 bases, and 2 bases lay between the germline ends. In nucleotides, the CDR3 is TGTGCCTGGAGCAACAATGAGCAGTTCTTC. It encodes CAWSNNEQFF.

In regard to this clonotype: This may come from a read error, since a much larger clone is one base off. The genes are TRBV11-3 and TRBJ1-1; D is perhaps TRBD1 (5 bases). Germline assignment: CDR1 SGHNT and CDR2 YENEEA. The CDR3 length is 13 residues. V lost 0 bases to trimming and J lost 8 bases, with 10 bases between them. CDR3 bases: TGTGCCAGCAGCTTAGATCGAAGGACAGAAGCTTTCTTT. Translating gives CASSLDRRTEAFF.